A selection of T cell receptor beta chains follows, all from one sample in a study of shared T cell receptors in the human thymus. Using immunoSEQ multiplex PCR, the repertoire was profiled, and TCRdb retains in-frame clones only, with some absent. The table shows more than 550,000 clones, with around 87% occurring only once. The same data also went into a second study, on human thymus T cells.

Sequencing input: thymocytes. These receptors all stem from a boy younger than two with a congenital heart defect. CDR3s include the opening cysteine and the closing phenylalanine or tryptophan. D genes are given only for firm matches. Some rows have no size entry. The others give once, few or many, or a class for an expanded clone.

>TRBJ2-5|TRBD2|TRBV9|NA
CASSVSGGEETQYF
TGTGCCAGCAGCGTAAGCGGGGGCGAAGAGACCCAGTACTTC
>TRBJ2-2|NA|TRBV6-1|NA
CASKATRSNTGELFF
TGTGCCAGCAAGGCGACTAGATCGAACACCGGGGAGCTGTTTTTT
>TRBJ2-1|TRBD2|TRBV7-9|NA
CASSFLAGGTNEQFF
TGTGCCAGCAGCTTCCTAGCGGGAGGTACAAACGAGCAGTTCTTC
>TRBJ2-3|TRBD2|TRBV18|NA
CASSPETSGHTDTQYF
TGTGCCAGCTCACCAGAGACTAGCGGACATACAGATACGCAGTATTTT
>TRBJ2-7|NA|TRBV28|NA
CASTLGSSYEQYF
TGTGCCAGCACCCTTGGGAGCTCCTACGAGCAGTACTTC
>TRBJ2-5|TRBD2|TRBV14|NA
CASSQESSGWYQETQYF
TGTGCCAGCAGCCAAGAGTCTAGCGGGTGGTACCAAGAGACCCAGTACTTC
>TRBJ2-4|NA|TRBV13|NA
CASSLGLAWAKNIQYF
TGTGCCAGCAGCTTAGGGCTAGCGTGGGCCAAAAACATTCAGTACTTC
>TRBJ2-7|TRBD1|TRBV30|NA
CAWMGTGTYEQYF
TGTGCCTGGATGGGGACAGGGACGTACGAGCAGTACTTC
>TRBJ1-2|NA|TRBV4-3|once
CASSPKGQGTDYGYTF
TGCGCCAGCAGCCCGAAGGGGCAGGGGACGGACTATGGCTACACCTTC
>TRBJ2-2|NA|TRBV10-1|once
CASSTNLGGNTGELFF
TGCGCCAGCAGTACCAATTTAGGGGGGAACACCGGGGAGCTGTTTTTT
>TRBJ1-2|TRBD1|TRBV5-1|once
CASSLQGAGGYTF
TGCGCCAGCAGCCTGCAGGGGGCAGGGGGCTACACCTTC
>TRBJ2-7|TRBD2|TRBV5-1|NA
CASSSTLAGGTYEQYF
TGCGCCAGCAGCTCAACATTAGCGGGGGGGACCTACGAGCAGTACTTC
>TRBJ1-2|NA|TRBV5-4|NA
CASSPGQGKNYGYTF
TGTGCCAGCAGCCCTGGGCAGGGGAAGAACTATGGCTACACCTTC
>TRBJ2-1|NA|TRBV15|NA
CATSREEDENQVYNEQFF
TGTGCCACCAGCAGAGAGGAAGATGAAAATCAGGTATACAATGAGCAGTTCTTC
>TRBJ2-1|TRBD2|TRBV30|NA
CAWEGWEGGGGEQFF
TGTGCCTGGGAGGGGTGGGAGGGAGGTGGCGGTGAGCAGTTCTTC
>TRBJ2-7|TRBD1|TRBV5-1|NA
CASSINRDRVIYEQYF
TGCGCCAGCAGCATTAACCGGGACAGGGTCATCTACGAGCAGTACTTC
>TRBJ1-6|NA|TRBV2|NA
CASSSHGGRDSPLHF
TGTGCCAGCAGTAGCCACGGAGGAAGGGATTCACCCCTCCACTTT
>TRBJ1-2|TRBD1|TRBV6-1|NA
CASKGQGIYGYTF
TGTGCCAGCAAGGGACAGGGTATATATGGCTACACCTTC
>TRBJ1-2|NA|TRBV19|NA
CASSIGGDYGYTF
TGTGCCAGTAGTATAGGGGGCGACTATGGCTACACCTTC
>TRBJ1-2|TRBD1|TRBV11-2|NA
CASSSQGALGYGYTF
TGTGCCAGCAGCAGCCAGGGGGCGCTTGGCTATGGCTACACCTTC
>TRBJ1-5|NA|TRBV5-1|NA
CASSLDFGGNQPQHF
TGCGCCAGCAGCTTGGACTTTGGGGGGAATCAGCCCCAGCATTTT
>TRBJ2-1|TRBD2|TRBV10-3|NA
CAINSGLAGVTAYNEQFF
TGTGCCATCAACTCGGGACTAGCGGGAGTCACCGCCTACAATGAGCAGTTCTTC
>TRBJ2-7|NA|TRBV23-1|NA
CASSQSSGRYEQYF
TGCGCCAGCAGTCAATCATCGGGTCGGTACGAGCAGTACTTC
>TRBJ1-4|TRBD1|TRBV2|few
CASRGQLNEKLFF
TGTGCCAGCAGGGGACAGCTTAATGAAAAACTGTTTTTT
>TRBJ2-2|NA|TRBV6-1|NA
CASIRGTGELFF
TGTGCCAGCATTAGAGGGACCGGGGAGCTGTTTTTT
>TRBJ1-1|NA|TRBV28|NA
CASSSRAESFNTEAFF
TGTGCCAGCAGTTCCAGGGCCGAGTCCTTCAACACTGAAGCTTTCTTT
>TRBJ2-2|TRBD2|TRBV30|NA
CAWRGASGNTGELFF
TGTGCCTGGAGAGGAGCTAGCGGCAATACCGGGGAGCTGTTTTTT
>TRBJ2-1|TRBD1|TRBV6-5|NA
CASSTSGQFPNEQFF
TGTGCCAGCAGCACATCGGGACAGTTCCCCAATGAGCAGTTCTTC
>TRBJ1-5|NA|TRBV28|NA
CASSLQGRGGQPQHF
TGTGCCAGCAGTTTACAGGGCAGGGGAGGGCAGCCCCAGCATTTT
>TRBJ2-2|TRBD1|TRBV5-6|NA
CASSSDRGTGELFF
TGTGCCAGCAGCTCAGACAGGGGAACCGGGGAGCTGTTTTTT
>TRBJ2-3|NA|TRBV19|NA
CASSIGGTDTQYF
TGTGCCAGTAGTATAGGAGGCACAGATACGCAGTATTTT
>TRBJ1-2|NA|TRBV30|NA
CAWSRKPPLSYGYTF
TGTGCCTGGAGTCGAAAGCCTCCTTTATCCTATGGCTACACCTTC
>TRBJ1-4|TRBD1|TRBV5-1|NA
CASSQDRGSTNEKLFF
TGCGCCAGCAGCCAGGACAGGGGATCGACTAATGAAAAACTGTTTTTT
>TRBJ1-1|TRBD1|TRBV19|NA
CASNRGLRDTEAFF
TGTGCCAGTAACAGGGGGCTTCGGGACACTGAAGCTTTCTTT
>TRBJ2-7|NA|TRBV2|NA
CASSDPLTGPGYEQYF
TGTGCCAGCAGTGACCCCCTCACGGGCCCAGGGTACGAGCAGTACTTC
>TRBJ1-2|NA|TRBV27|NA
CASSPQGYYGYTF
TGTGCCAGCAGTCCACAGGGTTACTATGGCTACACCTTC
>TRBJ2-7|TRBD2|TRBV27|NA
CASSLAGEAEQYF
TGTGCCAGCAGTTTAGCGGGAGAGGCGGAGCAGTACTTC
>TRBJ1-4|NA|TRBV18|once
CASSPTPGQQPGWANEKLFF
TGTGCCAGCTCACCCACCCCCGGACAACAACCCGGGTGGGCTAATGAAAAACTGTTTTTT
>TRBJ1-3|NA|TRBV15|NA
CATSREGRWEAGNTIYF
TGTGCCACCAGCAGGGAGGGGCGGTGGGAGGCTGGAAACACCATATATTTT
>TRBJ2-4|NA|TRBV19|once
CASRRNSAKNIQYF
TGTGCCAGTAGGAGGAATTCAGCCAAAAACATTCAGTACTTC
>TRBJ2-7|TRBD2|TRBV29-1|NA
CSALPGTSGRPSYEQYF
TGCAGCGCCCTTCCCGGGACTAGCGGGAGGCCCTCCTACGAGCAGTACTTC
>TRBJ2-7|TRBD2|TRBV7-2|NA
CASSSDLAGENHEQYF
TGTGCCAGCAGCTCAGACCTAGCGGGAGAGAACCACGAGCAGTACTTC
>TRBJ1-3|TRBD1|TRBV4-1|NA
CASSSLGQGSGNTIYF
TGCGCCAGCAGCAGTTTAGGACAGGGCTCTGGAAACACCATATATTTT
>TRBJ1-1|NA|TRBV15|NA
CATSRPRIYQGGHAPEAFF
TGTGCCACCAGCAGACCCAGAATTTACCAGGGAGGCCATGCCCCTGAAGCTTTCTTT
>TRBJ2-3|NA|TRBV27|once
CASSEAKLLAELSTDTQYF
TGTGCCAGCTCCGAGGCCAAACTGTTAGCGGAACTAAGCACAGATACGCAGTATTTT
>TRBJ1-6|NA|TRBV15|few
CATSDQGLGNSPLHF
TGTGCCACCAGCGACCAGGGTTTGGGCAATTCACCCCTCCACTTT
>TRBJ2-7|NA|TRBV28|NA
CASSLTTGRQHIGVYEQYF
TGTGCCAGCAGCCTCACAACCGGGCGCCAACACATAGGGGTCTACGAGCAGTACTTC
>TRBJ2-1|NA|TRBV7-2|NA
CASSPTPPSYNEQFF
TGTGCCAGCAGCCCGACTCCACCCTCCTACAATGAGCAGTTCTTC
>TRBJ2-2|TRBD1|TRBV13|NA
CASSKRTGVWELFF
TGTGCCAGCAGCAAGCGGACAGGGGTATGGGAGCTGTTTTTT
>TRBJ1-3|TRBD1|TRBV12-5|NA
CASGTGPGNTIYF
TGTGCTAGTGGGACAGGGCCTGGAAACACCATATATTTT
>TRBJ2-3|TRBD2|TRBV15|NA
CATSRGLNWLAGALGTDTQYF
TGTGCCACCAGCAGGGGACTGAACTGGCTAGCGGGGGCCTTAGGCACAGATACGCAGTATTTT
>TRBJ2-1|NA|TRBV1|NA
CTSSQAGTSGGGMVGEQFF
TGCACCAGCAGCCAAGCAGGGACTAGCGGGGGCGGCATGGTCGGTGAGCAGTTCTTC
>TRBJ2-3|NA|TRBV29-1|NA
CSVSLEGTDTQYF
TGCAGCGTTTCGTTAGAAGGCACAGATACGCAGTATTTT
>TRBJ1-1|NA|TRBV27|NA
CASSLSPGVSVNTEAFF
TGTGCCAGCAGTCTATCCCCGGGGGTCTCGGTGAACACTGAAGCTTTCTTT
>TRBJ2-5|NA|TRBV10-3|few
CAISEGDKEETQYF
TGTGCCATCAGTGAGGGGGACAAGGAAGAGACCCAGTACTTC